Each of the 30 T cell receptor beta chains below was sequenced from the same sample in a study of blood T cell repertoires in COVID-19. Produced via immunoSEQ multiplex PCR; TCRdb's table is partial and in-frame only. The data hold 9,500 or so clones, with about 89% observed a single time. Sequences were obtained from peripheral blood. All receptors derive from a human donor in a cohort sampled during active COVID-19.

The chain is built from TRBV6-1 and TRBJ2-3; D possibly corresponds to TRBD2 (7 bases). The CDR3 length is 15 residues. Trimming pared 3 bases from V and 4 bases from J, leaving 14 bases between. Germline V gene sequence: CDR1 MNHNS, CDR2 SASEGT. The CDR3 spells CASSDTAGAPDTQYF. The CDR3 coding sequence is TGTGCCAGCAGTGACACGGCGGGGGCCCCAGATACGCAGTATTTT.

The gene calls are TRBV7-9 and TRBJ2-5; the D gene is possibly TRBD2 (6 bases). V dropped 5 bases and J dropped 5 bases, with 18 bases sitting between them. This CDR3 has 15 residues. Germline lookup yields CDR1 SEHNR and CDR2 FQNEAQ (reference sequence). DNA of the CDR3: TGTGCCAGCAGCGATTTAGGAGGGGCCGAGGAGACCCAGTACTTC. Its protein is CASSDLGGAEETQYF.

The DNA for the CDR3 is TGTGCCAGCAGCTTGGGACTAGCCTTCACAGATACGCAGTATTTT. This encodes CASSLGLAFTDTQYF. This chain connects TRBV5-4 to TRBJ2-3; 7 bases map to TRBD2. V shed 0 bases, J shed 2 bases, and the junction held 3 bases outside the gene matches. This CDR3 has 15 residues. CDR1 and CDR2 from the germline V gene are SGHNT and YYREEE (reference sequence). Filled out from reference TRBV5-4 and TRBJ2-3, the complete variable domain reads ETGVTQSPTHLIKTRGQQVTLRCSSQSGHNTVSWYQQALGQGPQFIFQYYREEENGRGNFPPRFSGLQFPNYSSELNVNALELDDSALYLCASSLGLAFTDTQYFGPGTRLTVL.

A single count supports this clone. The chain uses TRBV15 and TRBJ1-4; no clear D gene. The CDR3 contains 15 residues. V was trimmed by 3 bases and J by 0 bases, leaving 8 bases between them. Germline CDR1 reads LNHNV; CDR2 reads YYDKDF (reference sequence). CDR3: CATSRHGATNEKLFF. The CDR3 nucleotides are TGTGCCACCAGCAGGCACGGTGCAACTAATGAAAAACTGTTTTTT.

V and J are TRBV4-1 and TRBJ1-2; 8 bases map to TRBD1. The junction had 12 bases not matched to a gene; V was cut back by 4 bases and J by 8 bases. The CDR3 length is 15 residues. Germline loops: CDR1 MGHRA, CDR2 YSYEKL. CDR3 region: CASSRPTGTGKGYTF. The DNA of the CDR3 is TGCGCCAGCAGCCGCCCGACCGGGACAGGAAAGGGCTACACCTTC.

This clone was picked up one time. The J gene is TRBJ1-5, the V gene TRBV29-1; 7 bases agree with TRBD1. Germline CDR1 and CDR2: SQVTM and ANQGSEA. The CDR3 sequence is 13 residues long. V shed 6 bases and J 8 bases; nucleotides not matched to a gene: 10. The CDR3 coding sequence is TGCAGCGTCACGTCGATCCAGGGGGAGCCCCAGCATTTT. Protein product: CSVTSIQGEPQHF.

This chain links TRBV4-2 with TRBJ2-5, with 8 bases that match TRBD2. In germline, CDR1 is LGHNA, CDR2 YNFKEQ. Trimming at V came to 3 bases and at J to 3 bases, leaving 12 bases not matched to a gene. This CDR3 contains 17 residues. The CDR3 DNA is TGTGCCAGCAGCCAGGCCGGGGGGCGGGGGGCTAAAGAGACCCAGTACTTC. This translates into CASSQAGGRGAKETQYF.

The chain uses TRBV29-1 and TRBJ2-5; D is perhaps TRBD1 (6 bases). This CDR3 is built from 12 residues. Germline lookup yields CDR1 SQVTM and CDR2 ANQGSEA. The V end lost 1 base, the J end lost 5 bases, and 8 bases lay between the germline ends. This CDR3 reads CSVEGTEETQYF. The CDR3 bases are TGCAGCGTTGAAGGGACAGAGGAGACCCAGTACTTC.

The CDR3 here is CASRTTENTEAFF. CDR3 in DNA: TGTGCCAGCAGGACGACAGAAAACACTGAAGCTTTCTTT. The J gene is TRBJ1-1, the V gene TRBV6-5; TRBD1 might be the D (5 bases). The germline V and J ends were trimmed by 6 bases and 2 bases, with 10 bases remaining between them. CDR3 length equals 13 residues. Looked up from germline, CDR1 is MNHEY and CDR2 is SVGAGI.

The CDR3 loop is CASSEEGGGGEQYF. CDR3 nucleotides: TGTGCCAGCAGTGAAGAGGGGGGGGGCGGAGAGCAGTACTTC. V gene TRBV2 combines with J gene TRBJ2-7, with TRBD2 as a possible D gene (7 bases). Germline V gene data show CDR1 as SNHLY and CDR2 as FYNNEI. The length of the CDR3 is 14 residues. V was cut by 1 base and J by 7 bases, with 14 bases left in between.

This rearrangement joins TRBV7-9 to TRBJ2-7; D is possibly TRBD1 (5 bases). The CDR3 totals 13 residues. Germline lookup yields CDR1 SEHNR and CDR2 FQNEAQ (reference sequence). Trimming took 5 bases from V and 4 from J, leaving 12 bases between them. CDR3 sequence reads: CASSNPDIYEQYF. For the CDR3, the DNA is TGTGCCAGCAGCAACCCGGACATTTACGAGCAGTACTTC.

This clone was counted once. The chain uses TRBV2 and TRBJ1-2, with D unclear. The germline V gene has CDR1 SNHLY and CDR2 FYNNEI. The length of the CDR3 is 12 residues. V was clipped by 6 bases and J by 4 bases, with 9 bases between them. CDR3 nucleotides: TGTGCCAGCAGCCTAAACAGCTATGGCTACACCTTC. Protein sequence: CASSLNSYGYTF.

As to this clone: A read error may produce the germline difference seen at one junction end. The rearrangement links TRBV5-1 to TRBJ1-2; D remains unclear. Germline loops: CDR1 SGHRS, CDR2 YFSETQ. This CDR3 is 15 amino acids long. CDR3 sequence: CASTPYGTANYDYTF. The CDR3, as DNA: TGCGCCAGCACCCCCTACGGAACTGCTAACTATGACTACACCTTC.

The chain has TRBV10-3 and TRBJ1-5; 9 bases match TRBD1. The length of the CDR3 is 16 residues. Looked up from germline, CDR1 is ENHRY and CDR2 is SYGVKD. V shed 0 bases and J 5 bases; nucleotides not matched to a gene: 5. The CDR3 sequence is CAISESNRGPYQPQHF. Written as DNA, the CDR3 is TGTGCCATCAGTGAGTCGAACAGGGGGCCCTATCAGCCCCAGCATTTT.

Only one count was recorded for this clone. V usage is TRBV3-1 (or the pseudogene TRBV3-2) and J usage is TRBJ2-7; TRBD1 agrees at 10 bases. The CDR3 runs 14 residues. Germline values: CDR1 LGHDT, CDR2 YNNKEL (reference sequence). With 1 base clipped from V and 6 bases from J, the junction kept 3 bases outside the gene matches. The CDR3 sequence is CASSQGQGAREQYF. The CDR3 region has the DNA TGTGCCAGCAGCCAAGGACAGGGGGCTCGCGAGCAGTACTTC.

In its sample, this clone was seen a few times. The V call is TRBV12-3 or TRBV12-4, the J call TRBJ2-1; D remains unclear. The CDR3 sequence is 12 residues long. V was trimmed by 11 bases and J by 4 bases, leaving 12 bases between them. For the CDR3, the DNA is TGTGCCTCTAATCCCGGGTACAATGAGCAGTTCTTC. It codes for CASNPGYNEQFF.

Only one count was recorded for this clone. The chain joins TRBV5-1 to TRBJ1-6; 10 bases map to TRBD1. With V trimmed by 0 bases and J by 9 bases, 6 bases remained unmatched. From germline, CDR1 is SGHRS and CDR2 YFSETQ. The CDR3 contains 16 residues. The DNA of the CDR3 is TGCGCCAGCAGCTTGGCTCCGGGACAGGGGTTTTCACCCCTCCACTTT. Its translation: CASSLAPGQGFSPLHF.

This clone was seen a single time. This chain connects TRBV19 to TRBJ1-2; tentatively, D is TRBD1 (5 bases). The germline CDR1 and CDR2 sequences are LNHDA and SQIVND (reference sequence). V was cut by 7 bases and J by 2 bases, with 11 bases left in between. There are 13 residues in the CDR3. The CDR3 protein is CASIDRRNYGYTF. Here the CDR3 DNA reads TGTGCCAGTATCGACAGAAGAAACTATGGCTACACCTTC.

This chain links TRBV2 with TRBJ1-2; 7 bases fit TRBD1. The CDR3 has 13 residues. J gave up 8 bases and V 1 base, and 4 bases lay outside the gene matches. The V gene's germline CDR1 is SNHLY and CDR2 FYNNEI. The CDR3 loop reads CASSEENRGGYTF. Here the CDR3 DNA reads TGTGCCAGCAGTGAAGAGAACAGGGGAGGCTACACCTTC.

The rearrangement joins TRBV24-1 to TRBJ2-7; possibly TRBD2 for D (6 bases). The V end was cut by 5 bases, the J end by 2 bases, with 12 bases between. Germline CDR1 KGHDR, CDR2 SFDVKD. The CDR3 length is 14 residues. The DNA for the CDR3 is TGTGCCACCAGTGCTGGGACTTTTCCCTACGAGCAGTACTTC. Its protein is CATSAGTFPYEQYF.

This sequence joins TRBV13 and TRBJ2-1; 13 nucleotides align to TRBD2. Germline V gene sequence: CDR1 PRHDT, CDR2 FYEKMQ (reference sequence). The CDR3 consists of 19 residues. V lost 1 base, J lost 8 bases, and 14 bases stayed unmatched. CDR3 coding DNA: TGTGCCAGCAGCTTAGCCGGGACAGGGGGGACTAGCGGGGCGTATGAGCAGTTCTTC. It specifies CASSLAGTGGTSGAYEQFF.

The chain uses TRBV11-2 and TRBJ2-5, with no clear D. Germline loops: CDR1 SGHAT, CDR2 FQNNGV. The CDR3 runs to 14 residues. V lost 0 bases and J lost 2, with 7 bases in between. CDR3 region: CASSLEAGQETQYF. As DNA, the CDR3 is TGTGCCAGCAGCTTAGAGGCAGGACAAGAGACCCAGTACTTC.

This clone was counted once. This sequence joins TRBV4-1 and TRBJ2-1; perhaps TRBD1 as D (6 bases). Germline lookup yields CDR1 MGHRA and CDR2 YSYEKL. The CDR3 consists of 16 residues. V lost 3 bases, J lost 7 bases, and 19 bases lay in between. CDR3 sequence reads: CASSHLQGGGKNEQFF. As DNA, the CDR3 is TGCGCCAGCAGCCACCTACAGGGTGGAGGAAAGAATGAGCAGTTCTTC.

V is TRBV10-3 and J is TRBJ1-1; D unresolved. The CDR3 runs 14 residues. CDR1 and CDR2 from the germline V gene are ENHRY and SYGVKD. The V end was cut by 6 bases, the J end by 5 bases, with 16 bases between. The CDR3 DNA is TGTGCCATCAGGGCGGACGGACTCGGGACTGAAGCTTTCTTT. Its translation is CAIRADGLGTEAFF.

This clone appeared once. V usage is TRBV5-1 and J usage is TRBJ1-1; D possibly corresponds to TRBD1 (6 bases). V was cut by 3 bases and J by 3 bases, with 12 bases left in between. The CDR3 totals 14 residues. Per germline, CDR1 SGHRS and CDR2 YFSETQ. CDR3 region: CASSSTGRDTEAFF. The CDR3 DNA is TGCGCCAGCAGCTCGACAGGTCGGGACACTGAAGCTTTCTTT. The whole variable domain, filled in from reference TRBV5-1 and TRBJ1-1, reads KAGVTQTPRYLIKTRGQQVTLSCSPISGHRSVSWYQQTPGQGLQFLFEYFSETQRNKGNFPGRFSGRQFSNSRSEMNVSTLELGDSALYLCASSSTGRDTEAFFGQGTRLTVV.

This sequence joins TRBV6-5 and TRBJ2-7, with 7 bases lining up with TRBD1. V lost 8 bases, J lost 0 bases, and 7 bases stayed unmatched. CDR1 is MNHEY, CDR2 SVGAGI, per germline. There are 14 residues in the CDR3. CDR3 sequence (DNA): TGTGCCAGCTTACAGGGGCCATACTCCTACGAGCAGTACTTC. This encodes CASLQGPYSYEQYF.

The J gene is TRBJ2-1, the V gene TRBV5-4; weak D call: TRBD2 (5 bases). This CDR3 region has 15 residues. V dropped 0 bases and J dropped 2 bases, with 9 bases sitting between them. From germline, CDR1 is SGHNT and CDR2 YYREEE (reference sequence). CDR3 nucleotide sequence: TGTGCCAGCAGCTTGGGGCAGGAGGCCTACAATGAGCAGTTCTTC. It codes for CASSLGQEAYNEQFF.

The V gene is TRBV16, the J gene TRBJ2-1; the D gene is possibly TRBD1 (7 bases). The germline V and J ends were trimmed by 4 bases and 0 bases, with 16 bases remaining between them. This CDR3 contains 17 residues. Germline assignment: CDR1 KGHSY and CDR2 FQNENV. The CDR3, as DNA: TGTGCCAGCAGCCGAAACAGGGGACTCAGCTCCTACAATGAGCAGTTCTTC. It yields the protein CASSRNRGLSSYNEQFF.

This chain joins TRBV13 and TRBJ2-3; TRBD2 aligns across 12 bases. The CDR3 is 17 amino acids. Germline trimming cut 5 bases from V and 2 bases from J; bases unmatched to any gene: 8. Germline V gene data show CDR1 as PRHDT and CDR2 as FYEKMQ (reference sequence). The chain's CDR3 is CASSLRTSGAYTDTQYF. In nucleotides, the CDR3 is TGTGCCAGCAGCCTACGGACTAGCGGGGCGTACACAGATACGCAGTATTTT. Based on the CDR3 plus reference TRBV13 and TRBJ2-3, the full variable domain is AAGVIQSPRHLIKEKRETATLKCYPIPRHDTVYWYQQGPGQDPQFLISFYEKMQSDKGSIPDRFSAQQFSDYHSELNMSSLELGDSALYFCASSLRTSGAYTDTQYFGPGTRLTVL.

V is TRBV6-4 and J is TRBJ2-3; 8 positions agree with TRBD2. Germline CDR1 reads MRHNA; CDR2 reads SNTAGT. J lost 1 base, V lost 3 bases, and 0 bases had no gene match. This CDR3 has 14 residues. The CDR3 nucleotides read TGTGCCAGCAGTGAGCGGGGGGGCACAGATACGCAGTATTTT. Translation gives CASSERGGTDTQYF.